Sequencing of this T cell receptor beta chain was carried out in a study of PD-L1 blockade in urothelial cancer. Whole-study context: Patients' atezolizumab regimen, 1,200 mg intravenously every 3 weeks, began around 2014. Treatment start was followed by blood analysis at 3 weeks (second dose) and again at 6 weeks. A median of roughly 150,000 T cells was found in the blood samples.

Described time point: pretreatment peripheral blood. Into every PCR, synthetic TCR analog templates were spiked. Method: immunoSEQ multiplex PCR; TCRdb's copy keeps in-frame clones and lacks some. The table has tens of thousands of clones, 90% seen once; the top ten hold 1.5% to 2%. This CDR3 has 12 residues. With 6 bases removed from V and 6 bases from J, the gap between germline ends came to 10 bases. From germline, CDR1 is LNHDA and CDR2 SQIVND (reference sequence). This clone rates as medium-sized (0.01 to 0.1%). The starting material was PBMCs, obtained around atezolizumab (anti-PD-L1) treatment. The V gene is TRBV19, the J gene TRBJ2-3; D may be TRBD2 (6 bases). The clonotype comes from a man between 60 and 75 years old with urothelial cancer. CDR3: CASRLAGDTQYF. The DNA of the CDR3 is TGTGCCAGTAGACTAGCTGGGGATACGCAGTATTTT.